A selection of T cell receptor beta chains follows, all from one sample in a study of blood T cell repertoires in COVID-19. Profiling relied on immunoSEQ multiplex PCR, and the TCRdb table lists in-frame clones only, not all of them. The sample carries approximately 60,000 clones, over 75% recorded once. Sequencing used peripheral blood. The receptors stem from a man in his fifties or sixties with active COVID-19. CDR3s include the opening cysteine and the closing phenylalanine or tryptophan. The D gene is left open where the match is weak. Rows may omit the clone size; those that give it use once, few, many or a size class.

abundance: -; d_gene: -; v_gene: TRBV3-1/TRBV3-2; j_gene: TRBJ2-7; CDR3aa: CASSQDSAGSEQYF; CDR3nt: TGTGCCAGCAGCCAAGATTCGGCGGGTTCCGAGCAGTACTTC
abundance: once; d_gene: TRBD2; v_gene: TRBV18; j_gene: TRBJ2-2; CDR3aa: CASSHGAGGNTGELFF; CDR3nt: TGTGCCAGCTCACATGGAGCGGGAGGGAACACCGGGGAGCTGTTTTTT
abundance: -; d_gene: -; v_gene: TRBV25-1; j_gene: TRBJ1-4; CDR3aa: CASSYPPPSRGDEKLFF; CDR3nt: TGTGCCAGCAGTTATCCCCCCCCCAGCAGGGGTGATGAAAAACTGTTTTTT
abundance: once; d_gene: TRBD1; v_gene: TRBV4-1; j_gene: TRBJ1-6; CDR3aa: CASSQDGQARNSPLHF; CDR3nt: TGCGCCAGCAGCCAAGATGGACAGGCGCGCAATTCACCCCTCCACTTT
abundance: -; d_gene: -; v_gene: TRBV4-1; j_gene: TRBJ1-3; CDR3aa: CASSQAPTGYGNTIYF; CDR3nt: TGCGCCAGCAGCCAAGCCCCTACAGGGTACGGAAACACCATATATTTT
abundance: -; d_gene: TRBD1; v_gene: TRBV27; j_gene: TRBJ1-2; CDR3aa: CASSSPTGAGYGYTF; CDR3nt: TGTGCCAGCAGTTCACCTACAGGGGCGGGCTATGGCTACACCTTC
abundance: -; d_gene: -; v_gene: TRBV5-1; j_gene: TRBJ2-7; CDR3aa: CASSSAVEYLYEQYF; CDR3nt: TGCGCCAGCAGCTCGGCGGTTGAGTATTTATACGAGCAGTACTTC
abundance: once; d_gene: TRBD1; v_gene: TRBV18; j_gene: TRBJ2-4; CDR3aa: CASSRPGQGAKNIQYF; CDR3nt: TGTGCCAGCTCACGACCGGGACAGGGTGCCAAAAACATTCAGTACTTC
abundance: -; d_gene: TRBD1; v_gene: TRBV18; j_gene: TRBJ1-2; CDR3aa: CASSMDRGNGYTF; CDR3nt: TGTGCCAGCTCAATGGACAGGGGTAATGGCTACACCTTC
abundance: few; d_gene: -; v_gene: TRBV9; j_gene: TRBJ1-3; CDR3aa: CASSEQLSGNTIYF; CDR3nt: TGTGCCAGCAGCGAACAGCTTTCTGGAAACACCATATATTTT
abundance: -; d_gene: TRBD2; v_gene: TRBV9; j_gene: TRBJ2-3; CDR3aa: CASSFREGNTDTQYF; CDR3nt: TGTGCCAGCAGCTTCCGGGAGGGGAACACAGATACGCAGTATTTT
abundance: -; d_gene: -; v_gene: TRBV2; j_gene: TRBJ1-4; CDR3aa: CASSDPGTNEKLFF; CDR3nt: TGTGCCAGCAGTGACCCGGGGACTAATGAAAAACTGTTTTTT
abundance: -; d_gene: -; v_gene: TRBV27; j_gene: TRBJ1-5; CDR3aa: CASSPLGGNQPQHF; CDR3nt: TGTGCCAGCAGTCCGCTAGGGGGCAATCAGCCCCAGCATTTT
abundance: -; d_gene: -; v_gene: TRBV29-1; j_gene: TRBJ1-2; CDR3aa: CSVEVGAQGYTF; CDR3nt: TGCAGCGTTGAGGTGGGGGCCCAGGGCTACACCTTC